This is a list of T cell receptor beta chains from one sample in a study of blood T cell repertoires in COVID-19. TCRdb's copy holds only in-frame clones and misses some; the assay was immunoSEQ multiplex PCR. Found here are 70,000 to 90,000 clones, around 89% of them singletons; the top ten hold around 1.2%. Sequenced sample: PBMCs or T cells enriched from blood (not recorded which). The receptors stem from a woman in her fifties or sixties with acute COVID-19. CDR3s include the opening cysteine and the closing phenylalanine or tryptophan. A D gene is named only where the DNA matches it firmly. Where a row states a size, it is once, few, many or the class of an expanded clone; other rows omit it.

DNA: TGTGCCAGCAGCCACGGGACAGGGAATCAAGAGACCCAGTACTTC; CDR3: CASSHGTGNQETQYF; size: few; V: TRBV5-4; J: TRBJ2-5; D: TRBD1
DNA: TGTGCTAGTGGTTTGCTCGGGGGGGACACTGAAGCTTTCTTT; CDR3: CASGLLGGDTEAFF; size: -; V: TRBV12-5; J: TRBJ1-1; D: -
DNA: TGTGCCAGCAGCCAAGCCAGCGGGAAGTACAATGAGCAGTTCTTC; CDR3: CASSQASGKYNEQFF; size: -; V: TRBV4-2; J: TRBJ2-1; D: TRBD2
DNA: TGTGCCAGCAGCTTAGGCGGGCGGGGGAGCACTGAAGCTTTCTTT; CDR3: CASSLGGRGSTEAFF; size: few; V: TRBV11-3; J: TRBJ1-1; D: -
DNA: TGTGCCAGCCGACCCGAGGGAACAGCGGTTCAGCAGTACTTC; CDR3: CASRPEGTAVQQYF; size: -; V: TRBV6-5; J: TRBJ2-7; D: -
DNA: TGTGCCAGCAGAACCCGAGGAGGTAACACCGGGGAGCTGTTTTTT; CDR3: CASRTRGGNTGELFF; size: -; V: TRBV7-2; J: TRBJ2-2; D: -
DNA: TGTGCCAGCTCACCACCAGGGGGGGACACTGAAGCTTTCTTT; CDR3: CASSPPGGDTEAFF; size: -; V: TRBV18; J: TRBJ1-1; D: -
DNA: TGCAGTGCTCCCGTCCTCTACGAGCAGTACTTC; CDR3: CSAPVLYEQYF; size: -; V: TRBV20-1; J: TRBJ2-7; D: -
DNA: TGTGCCAGCAGCCAGGGAGGGCAGAACTATGGCTACACCTTC; CDR3: CASSQGGQNYGYTF; size: -; V: TRBV4-2; J: TRBJ1-2; D: -
DNA: TGTGCCAGCAGCGTAGCAGGGGCGAGTGAAGCTTTCTTT; CDR3: CASSVAGASEAFF; size: -; V: TRBV9; J: TRBJ1-1; D: -
DNA: TGTGCCAGCAGGACCATAATCCAGGGCCATACGCAGTATTTT; CDR3: CASRTIIQGHTQYF; size: -; V: TRBV6-5; J: TRBJ2-3; D: -
DNA: TGTGCCAGCAGCAAGGGAGGTGGGGCTTTGAACACTGAAGCTTTCTTT; CDR3: CASSKGGGALNTEAFF; size: -; V: TRBV5-6; J: TRBJ1-1; D: -
DNA: TGTGCCAGCAGCGTAGAAGTATCGAGGATCGGTATAGTTAAATCACCCCTCCACTTT; CDR3: CASSVEVSRIGIVKSPLHF; size: -; V: TRBV9; J: TRBJ1-6; D: -
DNA: TGTGCCAGCAGCCAACAGGACGGAGCCAAAAACATTCAGTACTTC; CDR3: CASSQQDGAKNIQYF; size: -; V: TRBV6-5; J: TRBJ2-4; D: -
DNA: TGCAGCGTCGCCCAGGGGGAGGACTATGGCTACACCTTC; CDR3: CSVAQGEDYGYTF; size: -; V: TRBV29-1; J: TRBJ1-2; D: TRBD1
DNA: TGCGCCAGCAGCTTGGACGGGACACCAAATAATTCACCCCTCCACTTT; CDR3: CASSLDGTPNNSPLHF; size: -; V: TRBV5-1; J: TRBJ1-6; D: -
DNA: TGTGCCAGCAGTTTGTGGGGACAGGGGGCCTCCGGGGAGCTGTTTTTT; CDR3: CASSLWGQGASGELFF; size: -; V: TRBV28; J: TRBJ2-2; D: TRBD1
DNA: TGTGCCAGCAGCTTGGGTATGGGGCCGTGGCAGCCCCAGCATTTT; CDR3: CASSLGMGPWQPQHF; size: -; V: TRBV5-8; J: TRBJ1-5; D: -
DNA: TGTGCCAGCAGCTTAGATCCCGGGGGTGGAGAGACCCAGTACTTC; CDR3: CASSLDPGGGETQYF; size: -; V: TRBV7-9; J: TRBJ2-5; D: -
DNA: TGTGCCAGCAGACCGAAATTGCGGGGCCGTAATTCACCCCTCCACTTT; CDR3: CASRPKLRGRNSPLHF; size: -; V: TRBV3-1/TRBV3-2; J: TRBJ1-6; D: -
DNA: TGTGCCAGCAGCTTTGGGACAACCGTCAGCAATGAGCAGTTCTTC; CDR3: CASSFGTTVSNEQFF; size: -; V: TRBV5-4; J: TRBJ2-1; D: -
DNA: TGTGCCAGCAGTGGCCAAGGAGGTTCCGCCAAAAACATTCAGTACTTC; CDR3: CASSGQGGSAKNIQYF; size: -; V: TRBV6-1; J: TRBJ2-4; D: -
DNA: TGTGCCAGCAGCCCGGGCGCAGGGGCTAGAGCTTTCTTT; CDR3: CASSPGAGARAFF; size: -; V: TRBV11-1; J: TRBJ1-1; D: -
DNA: TGTGCCAGCAGCTTTGGATCTAGGCTCAATGAGCAGTTCTTC; CDR3: CASSFGSRLNEQFF; size: -; V: TRBV7-9; J: TRBJ2-1; D: -
DNA: TGTGCCAGCAGCACCCCGTTTCGGACTAGCGAAGAGACCCAGTACTTC; CDR3: CASSTPFRTSEETQYF; size: -; V: TRBV5-4; J: TRBJ2-5; D: TRBD2
DNA: TGTGCCAGCAGCCGAGCGAGTGAAGGGGCTAGCGGGAACACCGGGGAGCTGTTTTTT; CDR3: CASSRASEGASGNTGELFF; size: -; V: TRBV11-3; J: TRBJ2-2; D: TRBD2
DNA: TGTGCCAGCAGCCAACCCCCGGGACACTTCTACGAGCAGTACTTC; CDR3: CASSQPPGHFYEQYF; size: -; V: TRBV3-1/TRBV3-2; J: TRBJ2-7; D: -
DNA: TGTGCCAGCAGTGACAGGGTGGCAGGGTGGTATAATTCACCCCTCCACTTT; CDR3: CASSDRVAGWYNSPLHF; size: -; V: TRBV6-4; J: TRBJ1-6; D: -
DNA: TGTGCCAGCAGCCGGACTAGCTCCTACAATGAGCAGTTCTTC; CDR3: CASSRTSSYNEQFF; size: few; V: TRBV14; J: TRBJ2-1; D: TRBD2
DNA: TGTGCCAGCGGGGGGGGGACAGGTAATGAGCAGTTCTTC; CDR3: CASGGGTGNEQFF; size: -; V: TRBV2; J: TRBJ2-1; D: -
DNA: TGTGCCTGGAGGGCGAAGCGGCTTGTCTCCTACGAGCAGTACTTC; CDR3: CAWRAKRLVSYEQYF; size: -; V: TRBV30; J: TRBJ2-7; D: -
DNA: TGTGCCAGCAGTGCCCTACAGGGATTAAGTGGCTACACCTTC; CDR3: CASSALQGLSGYTF; size: few; V: TRBV11-2; J: TRBJ1-2; D: -
DNA: TGTGCCACCAGCAGAGAGAGTGTGGCGAACACCGGGGAGCTGTTTTTT; CDR3: CATSRESVANTGELFF; size: -; V: TRBV15; J: TRBJ2-2; D: -
DNA: TGTGCCAGCAACACACATGTTGCAACTAATGAAAAACTGTTTTTT; CDR3: CASNTHVATNEKLFF; size: -; V: TRBV6-5; J: TRBJ1-4; D: -
DNA: TGTGCCAGCAGCAGGGACAGATCCATGAACACTGAAGCTTTCTTT; CDR3: CASSRDRSMNTEAFF; size: -; V: TRBV5-4; J: TRBJ1-1; D: TRBD1
DNA: TGTGCCAGTAGCATAGCGGGAGTGGGGTACAATGAGCAGTTCTTC; CDR3: CASSIAGVGYNEQFF; size: once; V: TRBV19; J: TRBJ2-1; D: TRBD2
DNA: TGTGCCAGCAGCCTCCGGGACAGGCGATATGACTACACCTTC; CDR3: CASSLRDRRYDYTF; size: -; V: TRBV3-1/TRBV3-2; J: TRBJ1-2; D: TRBD1
DNA: TGTGCCAGCAGCTCTCCGACAGGGGGTAATGAAAAACTGTTTTTT; CDR3: CASSSPTGGNEKLFF; size: -; V: TRBV5-4; J: TRBJ1-4; D: TRBD1
DNA: TGTGCCAGCAGCTTAGATCTGGGGACAGGGTTTGCTGGGCAGTACTTC; CDR3: CASSLDLGTGFAGQYF; size: -; V: TRBV11-2; J: TRBJ2-7; D: TRBD1
DNA: TGTGCCAGCAGCGTGATGGGGGGTGGAAACACCATATATTTT; CDR3: CASSVMGGGNTIYF; size: -; V: TRBV28; J: TRBJ1-3; D: -
DNA: TGCGCCAGCAGCTCCGGACTAGCGGGAGTGAGTGTCACAGATACGCAGTATTTT; CDR3: CASSSGLAGVSVTDTQYF; size: once; V: TRBV5-1; J: TRBJ2-3; D: TRBD2
DNA: TGCGCCAGCAGCTCTCTGGTGGTGGAGAGGTCTGGAAACACCATATATTTT; CDR3: CASSSLVVERSGNTIYF; size: -; V: TRBV5-1; J: TRBJ1-3; D: -
DNA: TGTGCCAGCAGCCAAGAAAGCTACGGGGAGCTGTTTTTT; CDR3: CASSQESYGELFF; size: -; V: TRBV4-2; J: TRBJ2-2; D: -
DNA: TGTGCCAGTAGTATACTGACAGGACGAACTGAAGCTTTCTTT; CDR3: CASSILTGRTEAFF; size: -; V: TRBV19; J: TRBJ1-1; D: -
DNA: TGTGCCAGCAGTTTCGACACATCCACTGAAGCTTTCTTT; CDR3: CASSFDTSTEAFF; size: -; V: TRBV12-3/TRBV12-4; J: TRBJ1-1; D: -
DNA: TGTGCCAGCAGCAAGGGGACAGGGAGAACGGCAGCCGGGGAGCTGTTTTTT; CDR3: CASSKGTGRTAAGELFF; size: -; V: TRBV9; J: TRBJ2-2; D: TRBD1
DNA: TGTGCCAGTAGTATGCAACCTCCGGGGTCGGACACTGAAGCTTTCTTT; CDR3: CASSMQPPGSDTEAFF; size: few; V: TRBV19; J: TRBJ1-1; D: -
DNA: TGCAGCGTTGAGATTTGGGCGGGAGCCAATGAGCAGTTCTTC; CDR3: CSVEIWAGANEQFF; size: -; V: TRBV29-1; J: TRBJ2-1; D: TRBD2
DNA: TGCGCCAGCAGCTTGGGACAGGGGTCCTACAATGAGCAGTTCTTC; CDR3: CASSLGQGSYNEQFF; size: -; V: TRBV5-1; J: TRBJ2-1; D: TRBD1
DNA: TGTGCCAGCTCACGAGATGGAGTAACCGCCTACGAGCAGTACTTC; CDR3: CASSRDGVTAYEQYF; size: -; V: TRBV18; J: TRBJ2-7; D: -
DNA: TGTGCCAGAAGCTTTGGGACACTCAGTACCCTATATGGCTACACCTTC; CDR3: CARSFGTLSTLYGYTF; size: -; V: TRBV5-3; J: TRBJ1-2; D: -
DNA: TGTGCCAGCAGCCAAGATACGGGACAGTTATACGAGCAGTACTTC; CDR3: CASSQDTGQLYEQYF; size: once; V: TRBV3-1/TRBV3-2; J: TRBJ2-7; D: TRBD1
DNA: TGTGCCAGCAGCGTAGGGAGGCCGGATGGGTCAGATACGCAGTATTTT; CDR3: CASSVGRPDGSDTQYF; size: -; V: TRBV9; J: TRBJ2-3; D: -
DNA: TGTGCCAGCAGCCAATCGGGGGTCGTCCTTGGCTACACCTTC; CDR3: CASSQSGVVLGYTF; size: -; V: TRBV3-1/TRBV3-2; J: TRBJ1-2; D: -
DNA: TGTGCCAGCAGCCACTCAGGGTATGGTATCAATGAGCAGTTCTTC; CDR3: CASSHSGYGINEQFF; size: -; V: TRBV3-1/TRBV3-2; J: TRBJ2-1; D: -
DNA: TGTGCCAGCAGGCTAGGCCAGGGGGAAGCTTTCTTT; CDR3: CASRLGQGEAFF; size: -; V: TRBV6-5; J: TRBJ1-1; D: -
DNA: TGTGCCAGCAGCTTAGGACTAGCGGGAGTTTACAAAGAGACCCAGTACTTC; CDR3: CASSLGLAGVYKETQYF; size: -; V: TRBV7-9; J: TRBJ2-5; D: TRBD2
DNA: TGTGCCACCAGACAGGGCACGCATCAGCCCCAGCATTTT; CDR3: CATRQGTHQPQHF; size: few; V: TRBV28; J: TRBJ1-5; D: TRBD1